This T cell receptor (beta chain) is from a study of cytomegalovirus exposure and HLA in healthy donors. This clone was observed once. The antigen is not known. The study ran its PCR with 60 Vbeta and 13 Jbeta primers. Repertoires were generated with immunoSEQ multiplex PCR, while TCRdb's copy carries only in-frame clones and drops some. Of some 180,000 clones in the sample, around 73% were seen once. Study observations and caveats: Reports state that TCR beta sequences accurately predicted most subjects' HLA-A and HLA-B alleles. In an earlier analysis, productive rearrangement rates for most beta V segments clustered near 87% or 30%. As a later analysis showed, a missense DCLRE1C variant was linked to trimming of TCR beta V- and J-genes.

The TCR originated in a woman in her late teens or twenties in good health and CMV-seropositive. Source material: PBMCs.

CDR3 bases: TGTGCCATCAGTGAGGGTGACAGCACTGAAGCTTTCTTT. It translates to CAISEGDSTEAFF. The gene calls are TRBV10-3 and TRBJ1-1; D perhaps matches TRBD1 (5 bases). Germline V CDR1 and CDR2: ENHRY, SYGVKD. The CDR3 consists of 13 residues. V lost 2 bases, J lost 4 bases, and 8 bases lay in between.